The entry below gives a single T cell receptor beta chain sequence along with its context. This clonotype has a count of ten or more. What antigen it recognizes has not been identified. No much larger clone exists at a distance of one base, and base qualities are not known. This beta chain turned up in a library designed for alpha chains; as an off-target read, its abundance says little. Libraries were constructed by 5' RACE. Sequencing took place on a NextSeq 500. To allow correction of PCR and sequencing errors, the TCR library protocol tagged every TCR cDNA molecule with a unique molecular identifier. Processing in the source paper ran as follows. TCR identification, UMI-based error correction and CDR3 extraction were performed with Decombinator tools. Expanded TCRs were defined as those above a frequency of 2 per 1,000, corresponding to the top 1% of the tumor frequency distribution. Expanded tumor TCRs statistically deemed absent (corrected P<0.05) from at least one tumor region were classed as regional, and all other expanded tumor TCRs were classed as ubiquitous. Rényi diversity was computed with the R vegan package after subsampling each repertoire 100 times to 5,000 TCRs. CDR3 similarity networks were constructed using string-kernel similarity of amino acid triplets, with links drawn between CDR3s whose pairwise similarity was above 0.82. Starting from the raw public reads, TCRdb applied fastp trimming at Q25, assembled clones with MiXCR and retained in-frame beta chains. CDR3 protein duplicates are merged, each entry listing the most common genes and DNA. These V and J calls originate from TCRdb's pipeline instead of the authors' own analysis. The sample has under 15,000 distinct CDR3 sequences on record, 5.6% of them singletons. The ten largest clonotypes hold 11% of the sample.

These data originate in a study of spatial heterogeneity in lung cancer (dated by TCRdb to between 2018 and 2021). General notes on the study: Beta-chain transcripts were consistently detected in greater numbers than alpha-chain transcripts, which likely reflected higher beta-chain transcript abundance. TCR transcript counts in tumor regions correlated strongly with a T cell transcriptional module score from matched bulk RNA-seq. In the raw uncorrected reads, each unique combination of TCR and UMI appeared more than ten times on average. TCR alpha and beta repertoires were quantitatively compared across multiple tumor regions, matched nontumor lung and blood in non-small cell lung cancer. The study linked features of the TCR repertoire to counts of nonsynonymous mutations, which were determined by whole-exome sequencing of tumor tissue. At surgery, both alpha and beta chains were TCR-sequenced in approximately 210 tumor regions, about 61 matched nontumor lung samples and 56 PBMC samples. Study-wide conclusions, independent of this receptor: Confirming at a functional level the hypothesis that regional TCRs recognize regional mutations was considered to require additional single-cell paired TCR alpha and beta sequencing. A correlation was observed between the number of expanded intratumoral alpha and beta TCRs and the tumor nonsynonymous mutation count. TCR-seq was estimated to cover only roughly 6.8% of tumor T cells for alpha chains and approximately 13% for beta chains. Counts of ubiquitous and regional expanded TCRs were found to correlate with counts of ubiquitous and regional nonsynonymous mutations, respectively.

The time point label here, explained by the study, means: sample taken at primary tumor resection. Samples were obtained from 65 to 90 patients with early-stage, untreated non-small cell lung cancer from the lung TRACERx cohort. For TCR sequencing, whole RNA was extracted from tumor and nontumor lung tissue, or from cryopreserved PBMC samples, and no cell sorting was done. Only patients with enough RNA available from two or more tumor regions were chosen for TCR sequencing. Before selection, tumor and adjacent nontumor lung specimens were reviewed by a lung pathologist. CDR1 SGHRS and CDR2 YFSETQ were looked up in the germline V gene. V is pared back by 6 bases and J by 1 base, with 20 bases lying between the germline termini. The CDR3 holds 18 amino acids from the cysteine to the phenylalanine. The sequence is cut down to CDR3 DNA, 54 bases in frame from base 1.

The chain couples TRBV5-1 to TRBJ2-6, with the D gene uncertain. This sequence was found in a female donor with early-stage non-small cell lung cancer. This specimen was lung tumor tissue, taken at surgery. The CDR3 corresponds to CASNPLGSTKSGANVLTF. In nucleotides, the sequence is TGCGCCAGCAACCCTTTGGGGTCGACGAAGTCTGGGGCCAACGTCCTGACTTTC.